The rows below give T cell receptor beta chains drawn from one sample of a study of T-cell reconstitution after alpha-beta-depleted transplantation in children. TCRdb fed the PCR reads into MiXCR, producing one record per CDR3 protein. The repertoire has around 410,000 distinct CDR3 sequences, approximately 10% of them found once; the top ten carry 4.5% to 6.5%. The sample consisted of PBMCs from the stem cell graft donor, taken from the stem cell graft. The receptors shown here come from a human donor who donated a stem cell graft to a child with acute myeloid leukemia. The CDR3 runs from the conserved cysteine through the conserved F or W. The order of the fields is V gene, J gene, D gene, clone size, CDR3 DNA, CDR3 protein. D genes are given only for firm matches. Clone size is not always given. Where it is, it says once, few, many or a class for expanded clones.

V gene: TRBV7-2
J gene: TRBJ2-3
D gene: -
clone size: few
CDR3 DNA: TGTGCCAGCAGCTTAGTGGGATACACAGATACGCAGTATTTT
CDR3 protein: CASSLVGYTDTQYF

V gene: TRBV19
J gene: TRBJ2-5
D gene: -
clone size: few
CDR3 DNA: TGTGCCAGTAGTATTTCAGAGACCCAGTACTTC
CDR3 protein: CASSISETQYF

V gene: TRBV20-1
J gene: TRBJ2-3
D gene: TRBD2
clone size: -
CDR3 DNA: TGCAGTGCTAGACCCTTACTAGCGGGAGGGGGTAACACAGATACGCAGTATTTT
CDR3 protein: CSARPLLAGGGNTDTQYF

V gene: TRBV6-2/TRBV6-3
J gene: TRBJ2-1
D gene: TRBD2
clone size: -
CDR3 DNA: TGTGCCAGCAGTTGGTGGGAGGGTTCCTACAATGAGCAGTTCTTC
CDR3 protein: CASSWWEGSYNEQFF

V gene: TRBV11-2
J gene: TRBJ2-5
D gene: -
clone size: -
CDR3 DNA: TGTGCCAGCAGCCTAACCCTTTACCAAGAGACCCAGTACTTC
CDR3 protein: CASSLTLYQETQYF

V gene: TRBV2
J gene: TRBJ1-5
D gene: -
clone size: -
CDR3 DNA: TGTGCCAGCAGTGTTTTTGGTCGCGAACCCCAGCATTTT
CDR3 protein: CASSVFGREPQHF

V gene: TRBV7-6
J gene: TRBJ2-5
D gene: -
clone size: -
CDR3 DNA: TGTGCCAGCAGCTTAGTGGTAGACTCAGAGACCCAGTACTTC
CDR3 protein: CASSLVVDSETQYF

V gene: TRBV6-5
J gene: TRBJ1-5
D gene: -
clone size: few
CDR3 DNA: TGTGCCAGCAGTTACAAAGGGAATCTGGGGGGTAGCAATCAGCCCCAGCATTTT
CDR3 protein: CASSYKGNLGGSNQPQHF

V gene: TRBV29-1
J gene: TRBJ2-2
D gene: -
clone size: few
CDR3 DNA: TGCAGCGTCCCCGATATAGCCGGGGAGCTGTTTTTT
CDR3 protein: CSVPDIAGELFF

V gene: TRBV4-2
J gene: TRBJ1-1
D gene: -
clone size: many
CDR3 DNA: TGTGCCAGCAGCCAGGTCACAGCGAACACTGAAGCTTTCTTT
CDR3 protein: CASSQVTANTEAFF

V gene: TRBV5-1
J gene: TRBJ1-4
D gene: -
clone size: few
CDR3 DNA: TGCGCCAGCAGCTTGTCTGTCCGGGATGAAAAACTGTTTTTT
CDR3 protein: CASSLSVRDEKLFF

V gene: TRBV18
J gene: TRBJ2-1
D gene: -
clone size: -
CDR3 DNA: TGTGCCAGCTCACCACCCTGGGGGGGCCCCCGGGAGCAGTTCTTC
CDR3 protein: CASSPPWGGPREQFF

V gene: TRBV5-1
J gene: TRBJ2-7
D gene: TRBD2
clone size: few
CDR3 DNA: TGCGCCAGCAGCGCGGTACGGCGGGAGCACGACGAGCAGTACTTC
CDR3 protein: CASSAVRREHDEQYF

V gene: TRBV20-1
J gene: TRBJ2-4
D gene: TRBD2
clone size: -
CDR3 DNA: TGCAGTGCCCCGGCCGGACTAGCGGGGGACATTCAGTACTTC
CDR3 protein: CSAPAGLAGDIQYF

V gene: TRBV20-1
J gene: TRBJ2-1
D gene: -
clone size: -
CDR3 DNA: TGCAGTGCTAGATGGTACAATGAGCAGTTCTTC
CDR3 protein: CSARWYNEQFF

V gene: TRBV9
J gene: TRBJ2-2
D gene: -
clone size: few
CDR3 DNA: TGTGCCAGCAGCGTAGGCAGGGAGCTGTTTTTT
CDR3 protein: CASSVGRELFF

V gene: TRBV20-1
J gene: TRBJ2-7
D gene: -
clone size: -
CDR3 DNA: TGCAGTGCTAGAGACCAGGGGCGGGGATACGAGCAGTACTTC
CDR3 protein: CSARDQGRGYEQYF

V gene: TRBV4-3
J gene: TRBJ2-5
D gene: -
clone size: few
CDR3 DNA: TGCGCCAGCAGCCAAGAGATCCGGGATAAGACCCAGTACTTC
CDR3 protein: CASSQEIRDKTQYF

V gene: TRBV5-1
J gene: TRBJ2-3
D gene: -
clone size: many
CDR3 DNA: TGCGCCAGCAGCGCTAATGTGAATACGCAGTATTTT
CDR3 protein: CASSANVNTQYF

V gene: TRBV11-1
J gene: TRBJ2-3
D gene: TRBD2
clone size: many
CDR3 DNA: TGTGCCAGCAGCTTAGTAGCGGGGGGACTCACAGATACGCAGTATTTT
CDR3 protein: CASSLVAGGLTDTQYF

V gene: TRBV7-2
J gene: TRBJ2-3
D gene: -
clone size: -
CDR3 DNA: TGTGCCAGCAGCCCCCGACGGGCAGATACGCAGTATTTT
CDR3 protein: CASSPRRADTQYF

V gene: TRBV7-6
J gene: TRBJ2-7
D gene: -
clone size: -
CDR3 DNA: TGTGCCAGCAGCCCAGGGACCGAAGCCTACGAGCAGTACTTC
CDR3 protein: CASSPGTEAYEQYF

V gene: TRBV5-6
J gene: TRBJ1-5
D gene: -
clone size: -
CDR3 DNA: TGTGCCAGCAGCTTGACGACCGGGGGATGGTTCAATCAGCCCCAGCATTTT
CDR3 protein: CASSLTTGGWFNQPQHF

V gene: TRBV10-2
J gene: TRBJ1-5
D gene: -
clone size: -
CDR3 DNA: TGCGCCAGCACCCAACAGGGAAGCAATCAGCCCCAGCATTTT
CDR3 protein: CASTQQGSNQPQHF

V gene: TRBV5-1
J gene: TRBJ2-7
D gene: -
clone size: many
CDR3 DNA: TGCGCCAGCAGATCGGTTCTTGACGAGCAGTACTTC
CDR3 protein: CASRSVLDEQYF

V gene: TRBV7-2
J gene: TRBJ2-1
D gene: -
clone size: few
CDR3 DNA: TGTGCCAGCAGCTTAGGTACAGGAAAATACAATGAGCAGTTCTTC
CDR3 protein: CASSLGTGKYNEQFF

V gene: TRBV29-1
J gene: TRBJ1-4
D gene: TRBD1
clone size: many
CDR3 DNA: TGCAGCGTCGGGACAGGGGATTATGAAAAACTGTTTTTT
CDR3 protein: CSVGTGDYEKLFF

V gene: TRBV5-1
J gene: TRBJ2-2
D gene: -
clone size: -
CDR3 DNA: TGCGCCAGCAACCTAGCCGCGAACACCGGGGAGCTGTTTTTT
CDR3 protein: CASNLAANTGELFF

V gene: TRBV5-1
J gene: TRBJ2-1
D gene: -
clone size: -
CDR3 DNA: TGCGCCAGCCGTCACCGGACAGAATACAATGAGCAGTTCTTC
CDR3 protein: CASRHRTEYNEQFF

V gene: TRBV7-9
J gene: TRBJ2-1
D gene: TRBD2
clone size: -
CDR3 DNA: TGTGCCAGCAGCCTAAGCGGGAGCGGTACAAGTGAGCAGTTCTTC
CDR3 protein: CASSLSGSGTSEQFF

V gene: TRBV12-3/TRBV12-4
J gene: TRBJ1-1
D gene: TRBD1
clone size: -
CDR3 DNA: TGTGCCAGCAGTCCCCGGACAGGGGGCCGGAGAGAAGCTTTCTTT
CDR3 protein: CASSPRTGGRREAFF

V gene: TRBV10-3
J gene: TRBJ2-1
D gene: TRBD2
clone size: few
CDR3 DNA: TGTGCCATCAGTGACGCAACCGGGACTAGCGGATACAATGAGCAGTTCTTC
CDR3 protein: CAISDATGTSGYNEQFF

V gene: TRBV29-1
J gene: TRBJ1-5
D gene: TRBD1
clone size: few
CDR3 DNA: TGCAGCGTTGGAACAGGGGGTCAGCCCCAGCATTTT
CDR3 protein: CSVGTGGQPQHF

V gene: TRBV12-3/TRBV12-4
J gene: TRBJ2-7
D gene: TRBD2
clone size: few
CDR3 DNA: TGTGCCAGCAGTTTTCAGTTGGGCCTAGCGGGAGGATCCTACGAGCAGTACTTC
CDR3 protein: CASSFQLGLAGGSYEQYF

V gene: TRBV7-9
J gene: TRBJ2-1
D gene: -
clone size: few
CDR3 DNA: TGTGCCAGCAGCTTAGAGACCGGGGGGCGCGATGAGCAGTTCTTC
CDR3 protein: CASSLETGGRDEQFF

V gene: TRBV11-2
J gene: TRBJ2-2
D gene: TRBD2
clone size: many
CDR3 DNA: TGTGCCAGCAGCTTGACTAGCGGGAGATTCGGGGAGCTGTTTTTT
CDR3 protein: CASSLTSGRFGELFF

V gene: TRBV14
J gene: TRBJ2-7
D gene: -
clone size: -
CDR3 DNA: TGTGCCAGCAGCCACAACAGGGTACCCTACGAGCAGTACTTC
CDR3 protein: CASSHNRVPYEQYF

V gene: TRBV29-1
J gene: TRBJ2-3
D gene: -
clone size: many
CDR3 DNA: TGCAGCGTTGTTCCGGGATTCACAGATACGCAGTATTTT
CDR3 protein: CSVVPGFTDTQYF

V gene: TRBV7-2
J gene: TRBJ2-3
D gene: TRBD2
clone size: many
CDR3 DNA: TGTGCCAGCAGCCGCCAGCGGGAGGGCACAGATACGCAGTATTTT
CDR3 protein: CASSRQREGTDTQYF

V gene: TRBV6-5
J gene: TRBJ2-7
D gene: -
clone size: few
CDR3 DNA: TGTGCCAGCAGTTACTCGAGGTCCGCGGGATCTAGCTCCTACGAGCAGTACTTC
CDR3 protein: CASSYSRSAGSSSYEQYF

V gene: TRBV10-3
J gene: TRBJ2-1
D gene: -
clone size: -
CDR3 DNA: TGTGCCATCAGTGAGTTGGAAGATTCCTACAATGAGCAGTTCTTC
CDR3 protein: CAISELEDSYNEQFF